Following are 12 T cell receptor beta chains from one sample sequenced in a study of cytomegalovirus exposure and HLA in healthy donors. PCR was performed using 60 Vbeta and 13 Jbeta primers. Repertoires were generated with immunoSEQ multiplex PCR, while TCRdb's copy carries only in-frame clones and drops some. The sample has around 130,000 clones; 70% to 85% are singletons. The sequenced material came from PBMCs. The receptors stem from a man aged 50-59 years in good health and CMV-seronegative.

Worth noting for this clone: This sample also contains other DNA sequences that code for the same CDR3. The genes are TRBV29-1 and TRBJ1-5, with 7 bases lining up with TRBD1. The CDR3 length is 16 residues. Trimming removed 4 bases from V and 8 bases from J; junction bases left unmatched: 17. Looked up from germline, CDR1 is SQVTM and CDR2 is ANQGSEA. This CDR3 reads CSVASLRQGSKEPQHF. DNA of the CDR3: TGCAGCGTTGCGTCCCTTCGACAGGGATCCAAGGAGCCCCAGCATTTT.

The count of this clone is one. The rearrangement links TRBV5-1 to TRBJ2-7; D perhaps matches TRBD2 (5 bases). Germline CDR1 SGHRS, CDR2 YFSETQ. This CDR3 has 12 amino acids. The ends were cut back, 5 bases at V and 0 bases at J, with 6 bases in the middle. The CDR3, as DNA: TGCGCCAGCAGGGACTCCTCCTACGAGCAGTACTTC. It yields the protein CASRDSSYEQYF.

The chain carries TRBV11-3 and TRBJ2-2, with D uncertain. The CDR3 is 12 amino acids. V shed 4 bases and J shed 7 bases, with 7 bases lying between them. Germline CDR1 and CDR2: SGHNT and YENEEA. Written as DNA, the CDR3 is TGTGCCAGCAGCTCTTTCGGCGGGGAGCTGTTTTTT. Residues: CASSSFGGELFF.

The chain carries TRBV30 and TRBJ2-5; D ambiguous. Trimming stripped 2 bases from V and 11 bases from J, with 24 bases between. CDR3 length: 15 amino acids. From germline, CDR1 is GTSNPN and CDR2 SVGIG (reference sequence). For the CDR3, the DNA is TGTGCCTGGAGTCGGTCAGCGATCCCTCCCATGGAGCAGTACTTC. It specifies CAWSRSAIPPMEQYF.

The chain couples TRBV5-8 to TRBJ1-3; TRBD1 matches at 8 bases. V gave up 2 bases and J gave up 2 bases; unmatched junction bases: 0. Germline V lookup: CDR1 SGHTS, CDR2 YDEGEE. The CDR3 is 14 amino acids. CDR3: CASSFRGPGNTIYF. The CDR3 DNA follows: TGTGCCAGCAGCTTCAGGGGGCCTGGAAACACCATATATTTT.

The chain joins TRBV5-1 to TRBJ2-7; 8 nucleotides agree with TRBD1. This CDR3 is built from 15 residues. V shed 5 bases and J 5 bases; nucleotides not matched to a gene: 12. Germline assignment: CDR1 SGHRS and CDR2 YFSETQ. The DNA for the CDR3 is TGCGCCAGCAGGGGACTCGGGACAGGCTTTGACGAGCAGTACTTC. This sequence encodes CASRGLGTGFDEQYF.

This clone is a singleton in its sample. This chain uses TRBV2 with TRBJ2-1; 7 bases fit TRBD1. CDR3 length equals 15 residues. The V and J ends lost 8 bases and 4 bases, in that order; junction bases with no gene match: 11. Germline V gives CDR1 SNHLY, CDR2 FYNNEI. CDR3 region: CASSLTGQRYNEQFF. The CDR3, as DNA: TGTGCCAGCTCCCTGACGGGACAGCGGTACAATGAGCAGTTCTTC.

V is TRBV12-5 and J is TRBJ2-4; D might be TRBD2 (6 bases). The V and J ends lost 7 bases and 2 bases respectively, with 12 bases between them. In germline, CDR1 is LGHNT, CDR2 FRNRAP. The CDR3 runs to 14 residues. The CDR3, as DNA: TGTGCTAGTGCCTTGGGGGGATCCAAAAACATTCAGTACTTC. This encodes CASALGGSKNIQYF.

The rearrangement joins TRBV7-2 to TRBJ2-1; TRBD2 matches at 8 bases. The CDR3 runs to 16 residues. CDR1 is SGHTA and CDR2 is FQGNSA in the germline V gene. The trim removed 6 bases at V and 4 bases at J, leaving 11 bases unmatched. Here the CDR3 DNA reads TGTGCCAGCAGACCCCCTTCGGGGGGGCGATACAATGAGCAGTTCTTC. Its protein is CASRPPSGGRYNEQFF.

CDR3 protein: CAWAQGLTLAEQYF. The CDR3 DNA sequence: TGTGCCTGGGCACAGGGACTAACGTTAGCCGAGCAGTACTTC. The chain carries TRBV30 and TRBJ2-7; D is possibly TRBD2 (7 bases). Germline CDR1 and CDR2: GTSNPN and SVGIG (reference sequence). V lost 5 bases, J lost 6 bases, and 20 bases lay in between. There are 14 residues in the CDR3.

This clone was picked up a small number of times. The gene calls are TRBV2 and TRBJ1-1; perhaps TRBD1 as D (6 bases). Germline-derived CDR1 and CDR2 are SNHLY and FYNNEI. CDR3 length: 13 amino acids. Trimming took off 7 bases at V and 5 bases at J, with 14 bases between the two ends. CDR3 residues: CASTPGVGTEAFF. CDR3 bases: TGTGCCAGCACCCCAGGGGTTGGTACTGAAGCTTTCTTT.

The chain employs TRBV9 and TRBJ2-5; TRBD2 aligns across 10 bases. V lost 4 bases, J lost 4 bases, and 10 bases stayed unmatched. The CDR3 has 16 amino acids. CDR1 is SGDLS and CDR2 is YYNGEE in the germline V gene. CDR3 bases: TGTGCCAGCAGCTTAGGGGAGCGGGGGGGCGGAGAGACCCAGTACTTC. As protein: CASSLGERGGGETQYF.